The 19 T cell receptor beta chains listed next were all sequenced from one sample in a study of T cell repertoires in cytomegalovirus infection. TCRdb reprocessed the reads with MiXCR, giving one entry per CDR3 protein. The profile covers around 530,000 distinct CDR3 sequences, with around a quarter appearing a single time and less than 15% taken by the ten largest. Sequences were obtained from PBMCs. Receptors were obtained from a human donor in good health (CMV status not recorded). Some clones in this sample may be carry-over from other donors' samples.

The rearrangement joins TRBV29-1 to TRBJ2-2; the D is unclear. V was clipped by 7 bases and J by 2 bases, with 8 bases between them. This CDR3 region has 12 residues. CDR1 is SQVTM, CDR2 ANQGSEA, per germline. The chain's CDR3 is CSGNGNTGELFF. CDR3 nucleotide sequence: TGCAGCGGTAACGGCAACACCGGGGAGCTGTTTTTT.

This rearrangement joins TRBV20-1 to TRBJ2-7, with D perhaps TRBD2 (7 bases). CDR1 and CDR2 from the germline V gene are DFQATT and SNEGSKA (reference sequence). This CDR3 has 16 residues. Trimming shortened V by 1 base and J by 2 bases, and 18 bases separated the two germline ends. The CDR3 loop reads CSARGGTRGRAYEQYF. The DNA of the CDR3 is TGCAGTGCTAGAGGGGGGACAAGGGGGAGGGCCTACGAGCAGTACTTC.

This sequence joins TRBV20-1 and TRBJ1-1, with a possible D match to TRBD1 (5 bases). CDR1 and CDR2 (germline): DFQATT, SNEGSKA (reference sequence). CDR3 size: 14 residues. The V and J ends lost 6 bases and 4 bases respectively, with 18 bases between them. The CDR3 sequence: CSANSQGLSTEAFF. The CDR3 DNA reads as TGCAGTGCCAATTCCCAGGGTTTGAGCACTGAAGCTTTCTTT.

The sample holds a few counts of this clonotype. The chain joins TRBV5-1 to TRBJ2-7; D gene ambiguous. This CDR3 is built from 14 residues. Trimming pared 1 base from V and 2 bases from J, leaving 10 bases between. The germline CDR1 and CDR2 sequences are SGHRS and YFSETQ. The CDR3 region is CASSLSHIAYEQYF. The CDR3 bases are TGCGCCAGCAGCTTGTCGCACATAGCCTACGAGCAGTACTTC.

This clonotype has just a few counts. The V gene is TRBV19, the J gene TRBJ2-1, with no clear D. Trimming removed 8 bases at V and 4 bases at J, with 24 bases between. In germline, CDR1 is LNHDA, CDR2 SQIVND (reference sequence). CDR3 length: 17 amino acids. The CDR3, as DNA: TGTGCCAGTGGTGTAAGGTATGCGGCAGATTTATACAATGAGCAGTTCTTC. Protein sequence: CASGVRYAADLYNEQFF.

The chain has TRBV5-5 and TRBJ1-5; D is unclear. The CDR3 spans 13 residues. V lost 1 base and J lost 5, with 7 bases in between. The V gene's germline CDR1 is SGHKS and CDR2 YYEKEE (reference sequence). Written as DNA, the CDR3 is TGTGCCAGCAGCTTGTCGGTCTATCAGCCCCAGCATTTT. It encodes CASSLSVYQPQHF.

In this sample, this clonotype turned up many times. The chain employs TRBV7-6 and TRBJ2-7; possibly TRBD2 for D (5 bases). Per the germline V gene, CDR1 is SGHVS and CDR2 is FNYEAQ. CDR3 length: 16 amino acids. V was cut by 2 bases and J by 6 bases, with 20 bases left in between. CDR3 loop: CASSLNYYPIGGEQYV. The DNA of the CDR3 is TGTGCCAGCAGCTTAAACTACTACCCCATTGGAGGCGAGCAGTACGTC.

The chain employs TRBV29-1 and TRBJ1-1, with D hard to call. Germline values: CDR1 SQVTM, CDR2 ANQGSEA. V lost 3 bases, J lost 6 bases, and 8 bases lay in between. CDR3 length: 11 residues. The CDR3 sequence: CSVEDRAEAFF. DNA of the CDR3: TGCAGCGTTGAGGACCGGGCTGAAGCTTTCTTT.

The CDR3 sequence is CASSPTLGLDEQFF. DNA for the CDR3: TGTGCCAGCAGCCCAACTCTAGGATTGGATGAGCAGTTCTTC. This chain joins TRBV28 and TRBJ2-1; D gene ambiguous. The CDR3 consists of 14 residues. V gave up 6 bases and J gave up 8 bases, with 17 bases separating them. Germline V gives CDR1 MDHEN, CDR2 SYDVKM. The full variable domain, its missing parts supplied by reference TRBV28 and TRBJ2-1, is DVKVTQSSRYLVKRTGEKVFLECVQDMDHENMFWYRQDPGLGLRLIYFSYDVKMKEKGDIPEGYSVSREKKERFSLILESASTNQTSMYLCASSPTLGLDEQFFGPGTRLTVL.

This clonotype showed up just once. V is TRBV12-3 or TRBV12-4 and J is TRBJ1-1, with 7 bases aligning to TRBD1. The length of the CDR3 is 15 residues. Unmatched junction bases numbered 10, after V lost 6 bases and J lost 3 bases. The CDR3 protein is CASSVTGVDDTEAFF. The CDR3 coding sequence is TGTGCCAGCAGCGTTACAGGGGTTGATGACACTGAAGCTTTCTTT.

This clonotype showed up many times. The genes are TRBV11-2 and TRBJ2-1; TRBD1 aligns across 9 bases. V lost 8 bases and J lost 7; bases outside the gene matches: 6. The CDR3 sequence is 13 residues long. Per germline, CDR1 SGHAT and CDR2 FQNNGV. The CDR3 spells CASAPGQGNEQFF. The CDR3 nucleotides are TGTGCCAGCGCTCCGGGACAGGGAAATGAGCAGTTCTTC.

The genes are TRBV28 and TRBJ1-6; tentative D call: TRBD1 (6 bases). The CDR3 is 12 residues long. CDR1 and CDR2 from the germline V gene are MDHEN and SYDVKM. The ends were cut back, 8 bases at V and 7 bases at J, with 9 bases in the middle. The CDR3 is CASVRGNSPLHF. The CDR3 DNA follows: TGTGCCAGCGTAAGGGGGAATTCACCCCTCCACTTT.

This clonotype was seen repeatedly, ten times or more. The chain couples TRBV7-2 to TRBJ1-2; 7 nucleotides agree with TRBD1. The CDR3 loop spans 14 amino acids. V lost 1 base, J lost 4 bases, and 3 bases stayed unmatched. Germline V gene data show CDR1 as SGHTA and CDR2 as FQGNSA. CDR3 coding DNA: TGTGCCAGCAGCTTAGGGGGACAGCTCTATGGCTACACCTTC. Its translation: CASSLGGQLYGYTF. Using reference TRBV7-2 and TRBJ1-2 for the parts outside the CDR3, the full variable domain is GAGVSQSPSNKVTEKGKDVELRCDPISGHTALYWYRQSLGQGLEFLIYFQGNSAPDKSGLPSDRFSAERTGGSVSTLTIQRTQQEDSAVYLCASSLGGQLYGYTFGSGTRLTVV.

This clonotype turned up a few times. The genes are TRBV7-2 and TRBJ2-6; D remains ambiguous. The CDR3 is 15 amino acids. CDR1 is SGHTA and CDR2 is FQGNSA in the germline V gene. V was cut by 0 bases and J by 2 bases, with 5 bases left in between. In nucleotides, the CDR3 is TGTGCCAGCAGCTTAGCGTCCCCTGGGGCCAACGTCCTGACTTTC. Translating gives CASSLASPGANVLTF.

This clonotype was seen more than once but under ten times. The V gene is TRBV7-9, the J gene TRBJ2-5; D is unresolved. V dropped 0 bases and J dropped 6 bases, with 11 bases sitting between them. Germline values: CDR1 SEHNR, CDR2 FQNEAQ (reference sequence). CDR3 size: 14 residues. The CDR3 DNA sequence: TGTGCCAGCAGCTTAGCGAGCACAGATAAGACCCAGTACTTC. It is translated as CASSLASTDKTQYF.

The table lists this clonotype with a few counts. The CDR3 is CASRGLLQETQYF. The CDR3 bases are TGTGCCAGCCGGGGACTACTGCAAGAGACCCAGTACTTC. The V gene is TRBV19, the J gene TRBJ2-5; the match to TRBD2 covers 7 bases. Germline CDR1 is LNHDA and CDR2 is SQIVND (reference sequence). V lost 9 bases and J lost 2; bases outside the gene matches: 6. CDR3 length: 13 amino acids.

V is TRBV12-3 or TRBV12-4 and J is TRBJ2-3; TRBD2 matches 8 bases. This CDR3 is 15 amino acids long. Trimming took 6 bases from V and 0 from J; bases not matched to a gene: 5. CDR3 in DNA: TGTGCCAGCAGCTATACGGGGGGGAGCACAGATACGCAGTATTTT. Encoded protein: CASSYTGGSTDTQYF.

V gene TRBV5-4 combines with J gene TRBJ2-7; the D is unclear. Germline assignment: CDR1 SGHNT and CDR2 YYREEE (reference sequence). This CDR3 has 12 residues. V was cut by 2 bases and J by 6 bases, with 9 bases left in between. The CDR3 region is CASSFFRREQYF. Here the CDR3 DNA reads TGTGCCAGCAGCTTTTTTCGCCGCGAGCAGTACTTC. Filled out from reference TRBV5-4 and TRBJ2-7, the complete variable domain reads ETGVTQSPTHLIKTRGQQVTLRCSSQSGHNTVSWYQQALGQGPQFIFQYYREEENGRGNFPPRFSGLQFPNYSSELNVNALELDDSALYLCASSFFRREQYFGPGTRLTVT.

This clonotype appeared once. The chain employs TRBV5-6 and TRBJ1-1; TRBD1 aligns across 10 bases. Germline trimming cut 4 bases from V and 1 base from J; bases unmatched to any gene: 4. Germline V lookup: CDR1 SGHDT, CDR2 YYEEEE. The CDR3 is made up of 15 amino acids. The CDR3 region is CASSGGQGGNTEAFF. For the CDR3, the DNA is TGTGCCAGCAGCGGCGGACAGGGGGGGAACACTGAAGCTTTCTTT.